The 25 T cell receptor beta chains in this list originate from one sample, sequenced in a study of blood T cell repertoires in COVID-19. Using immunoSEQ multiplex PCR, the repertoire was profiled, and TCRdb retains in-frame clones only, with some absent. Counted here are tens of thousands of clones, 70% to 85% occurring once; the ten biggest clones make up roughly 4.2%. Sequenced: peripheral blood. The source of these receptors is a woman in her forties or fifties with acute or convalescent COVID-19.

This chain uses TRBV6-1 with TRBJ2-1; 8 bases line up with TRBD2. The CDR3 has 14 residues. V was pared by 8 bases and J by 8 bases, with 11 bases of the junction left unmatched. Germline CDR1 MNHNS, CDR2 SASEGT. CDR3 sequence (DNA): TGTGCCAGCTCCCCCACGGGGGGGATTGATGAGCAGTTCTTC. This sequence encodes CASSPTGGIDEQFF.

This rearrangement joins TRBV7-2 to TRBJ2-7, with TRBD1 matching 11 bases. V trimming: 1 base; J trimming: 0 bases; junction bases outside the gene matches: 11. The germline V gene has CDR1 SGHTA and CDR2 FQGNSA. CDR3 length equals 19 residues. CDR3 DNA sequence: TGTGCCAGCAGCTTAGGTGTACTGTTCGGACAGGGGGCCTCCTACGAGCAGTACTTC. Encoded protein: CASSLGVLFGQGASYEQYF.

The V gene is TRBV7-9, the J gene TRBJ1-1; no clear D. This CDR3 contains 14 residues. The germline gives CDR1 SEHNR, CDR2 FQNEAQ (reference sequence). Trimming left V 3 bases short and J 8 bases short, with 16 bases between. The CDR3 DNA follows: TGTGCCAGCAGCTTGCACGGGTCCCTCGGGGAAGCTTTCTTT. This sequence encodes CASSLHGSLGEAFF.

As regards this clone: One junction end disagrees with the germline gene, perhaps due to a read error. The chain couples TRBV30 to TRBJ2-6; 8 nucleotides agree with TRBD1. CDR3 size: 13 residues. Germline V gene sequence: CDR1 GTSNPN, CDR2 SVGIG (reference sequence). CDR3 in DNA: TGTGCCTGGACTGCGACAGGGGTCAACGTCCTGACTTTC. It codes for CAWTATGVNVLTF. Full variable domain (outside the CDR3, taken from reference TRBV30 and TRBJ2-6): SQTIHQWPATLVQPVGSPLSLECTVEGTSNPNLYWYRQAAGRGLQLLFYSVGIGQISSEVPQNLSASRPQDRQFILSSKKLLLSDSGFYLCAWTATGVNVLTFGAGSRLTVL.

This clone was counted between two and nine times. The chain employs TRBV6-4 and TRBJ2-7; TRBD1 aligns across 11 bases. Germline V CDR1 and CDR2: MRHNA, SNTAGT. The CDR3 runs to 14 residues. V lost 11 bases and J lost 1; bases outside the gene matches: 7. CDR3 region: CAGKGQGGSYEQYF. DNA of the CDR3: TGTGCCGGGAAGGGACAGGGGGGATCCTACGAGCAGTACTTC.

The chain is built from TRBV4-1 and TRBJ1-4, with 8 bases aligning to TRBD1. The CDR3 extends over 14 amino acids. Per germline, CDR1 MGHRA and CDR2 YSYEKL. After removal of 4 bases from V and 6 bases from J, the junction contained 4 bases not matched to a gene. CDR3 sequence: CASSPGTGDEKLFF. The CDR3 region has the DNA TGCGCCAGCAGCCCCGGGACAGGAGATGAAAAACTGTTTTTT.

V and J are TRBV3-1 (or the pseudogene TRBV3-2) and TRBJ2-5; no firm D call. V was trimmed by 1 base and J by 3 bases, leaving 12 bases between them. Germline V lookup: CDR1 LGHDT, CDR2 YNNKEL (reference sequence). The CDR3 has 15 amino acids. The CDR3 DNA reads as TGTGCCAGCAGCCAAGGGCCCAACCGTGAAGAGACCCAGTACTTC. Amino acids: CASSQGPNREETQYF.

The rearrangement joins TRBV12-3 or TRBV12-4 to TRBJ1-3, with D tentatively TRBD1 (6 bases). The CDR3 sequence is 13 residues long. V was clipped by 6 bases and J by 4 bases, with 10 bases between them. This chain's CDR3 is CASRLGTGNTIYF. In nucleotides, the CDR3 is TGTGCCAGCAGGCTCGGGACAGGAAACACCATATATTTT.

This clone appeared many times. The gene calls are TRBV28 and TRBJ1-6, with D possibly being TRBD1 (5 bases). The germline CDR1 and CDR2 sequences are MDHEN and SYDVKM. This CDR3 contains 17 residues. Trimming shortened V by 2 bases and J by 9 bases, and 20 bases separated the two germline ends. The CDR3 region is CASSLEDVGGGVSPLHF. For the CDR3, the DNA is TGTGCCAGCAGTTTAGAGGATGTCGGCGGGGGGGTTTCACCCCTCCACTTT.

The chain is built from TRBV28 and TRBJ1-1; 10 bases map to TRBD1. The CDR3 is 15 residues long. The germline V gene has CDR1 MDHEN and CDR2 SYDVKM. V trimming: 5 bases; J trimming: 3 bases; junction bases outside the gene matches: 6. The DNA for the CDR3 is TGTGCCAGCAGTAACCTAGGACAGGGGGACACTGAAGCTTTCTTT. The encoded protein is CASSNLGQGDTEAFF.

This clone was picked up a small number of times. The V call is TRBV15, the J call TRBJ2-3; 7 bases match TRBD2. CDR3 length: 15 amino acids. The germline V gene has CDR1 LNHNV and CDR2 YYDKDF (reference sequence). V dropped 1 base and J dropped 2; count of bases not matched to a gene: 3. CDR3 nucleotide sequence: TGTGCCACCAGCAGAGGGGGGGGGTTCACAGATACGCAGTATTTT. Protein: CATSRGGGFTDTQYF.

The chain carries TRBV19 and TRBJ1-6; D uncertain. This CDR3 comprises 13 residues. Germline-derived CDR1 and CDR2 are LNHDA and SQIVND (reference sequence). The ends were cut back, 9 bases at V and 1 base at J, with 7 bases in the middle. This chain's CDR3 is CASRSSYNSPLHF. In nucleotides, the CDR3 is TGTGCCAGCAGGTCGTCCTATAATTCACCCCTCCACTTT.

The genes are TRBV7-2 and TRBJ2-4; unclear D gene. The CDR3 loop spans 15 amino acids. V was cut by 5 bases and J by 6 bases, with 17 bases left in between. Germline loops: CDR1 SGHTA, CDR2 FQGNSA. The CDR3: CASSPRGSTGNIQYF. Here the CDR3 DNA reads TGTGCCAGCAGCCCCCGTGGGTCCACGGGAAACATTCAGTACTTC.

The CDR3, as DNA: TGTGCCAGCAGCCCCCGACAGATAAACTATGGCTACACCTTC. This translates into CASSPRQINYGYTF. The rearrangement joins TRBV7-2 to TRBJ1-2; TRBD1 might be the D (5 bases). Trimming left V 5 bases short and J 2 bases short, with 12 bases between. Germline values: CDR1 SGHTA, CDR2 FQGNSA. CDR3 length: 14 amino acids.

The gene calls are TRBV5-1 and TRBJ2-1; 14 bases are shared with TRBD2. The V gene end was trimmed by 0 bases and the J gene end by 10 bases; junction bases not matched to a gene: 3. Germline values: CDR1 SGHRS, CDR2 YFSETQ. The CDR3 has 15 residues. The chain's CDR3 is CASSLDGLAGGEQFF. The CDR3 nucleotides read TGCGCCAGCAGCTTGGACGGACTAGCGGGGGGAGAGCAGTTCTTC.

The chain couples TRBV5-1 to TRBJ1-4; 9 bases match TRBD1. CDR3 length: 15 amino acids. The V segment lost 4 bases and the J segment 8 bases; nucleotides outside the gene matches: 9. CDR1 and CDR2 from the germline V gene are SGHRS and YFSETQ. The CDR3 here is CASSVSGTGSEKLFF. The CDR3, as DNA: TGCGCCAGCAGCGTTTCCGGGACAGGGAGCGAAAAACTGTTTTTT. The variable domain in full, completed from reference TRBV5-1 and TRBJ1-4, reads KAGVTQTPRYLIKTRGQQVTLSCSPISGHRSVSWYQQTPGQGLQFLFEYFSETQRNKGNFPGRFSGRQFSNSRSEMNVSTLELGDSALYLCASSVSGTGSEKLFFGSGTQLSVL.

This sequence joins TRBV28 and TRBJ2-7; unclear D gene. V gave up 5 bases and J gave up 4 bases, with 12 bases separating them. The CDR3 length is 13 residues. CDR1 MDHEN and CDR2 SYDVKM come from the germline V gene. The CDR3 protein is CASSGRLKYEQYF. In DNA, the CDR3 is TGTGCCAGCAGTGGCAGGCTCAAATACGAGCAGTACTTC.

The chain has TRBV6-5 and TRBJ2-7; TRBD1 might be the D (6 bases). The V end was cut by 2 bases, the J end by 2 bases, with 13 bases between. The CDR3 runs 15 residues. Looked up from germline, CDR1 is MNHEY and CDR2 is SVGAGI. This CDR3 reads CASSYTGQTTYEQYF. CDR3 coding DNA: TGTGCCAGCAGTTACACAGGACAGACAACCTACGAGCAGTACTTC.

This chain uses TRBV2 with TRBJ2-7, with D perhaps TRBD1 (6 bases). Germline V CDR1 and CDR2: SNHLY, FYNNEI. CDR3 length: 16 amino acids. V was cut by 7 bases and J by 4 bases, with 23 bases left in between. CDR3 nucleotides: TGTGCCAGCATCCCGTGGGTCAGCGGACAGACGTACGAGCAGTACTTC. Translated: CASIPWVSGQTYEQYF.

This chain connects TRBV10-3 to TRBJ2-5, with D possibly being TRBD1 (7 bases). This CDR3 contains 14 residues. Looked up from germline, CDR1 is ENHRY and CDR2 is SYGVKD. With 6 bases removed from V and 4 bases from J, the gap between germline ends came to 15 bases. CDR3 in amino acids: CAISGGGGGETQYF. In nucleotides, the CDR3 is TGTGCCATCAGCGGAGGGGGCGGAGGAGAGACCCAGTACTTC.

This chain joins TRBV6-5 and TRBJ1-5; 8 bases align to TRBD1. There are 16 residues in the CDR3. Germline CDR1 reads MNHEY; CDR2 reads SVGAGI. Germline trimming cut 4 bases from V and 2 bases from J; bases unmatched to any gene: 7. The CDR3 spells CASSSQTGGRNQPQHF. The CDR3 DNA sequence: TGTGCCAGCAGTTCCCAAACAGGGGGGCGCAATCAGCCCCAGCATTTT.

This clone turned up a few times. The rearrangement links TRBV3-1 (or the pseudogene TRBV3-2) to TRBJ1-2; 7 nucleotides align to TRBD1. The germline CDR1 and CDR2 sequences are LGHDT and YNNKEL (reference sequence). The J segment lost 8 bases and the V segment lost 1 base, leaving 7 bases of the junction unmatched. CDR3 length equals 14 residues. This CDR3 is CASSQAKGAKGYTF. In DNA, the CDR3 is TGTGCCAGCAGCCAAGCTAAGGGGGCGAAGGGCTACACCTTC.

Here the CDR3 reads CASSSLNSPLHF. The CDR3 coding sequence is TGTGCCAGCAGCTCTTTGAATTCACCCCTCCACTTT. V gene TRBV7-9 combines with J gene TRBJ1-6; D gene unclear. The CDR3 has 12 residues. The germline V and J ends were trimmed by 4 bases and 7 bases, with 5 bases remaining between them. The V gene's germline CDR1 is SEHNR and CDR2 FQNEAQ (reference sequence).

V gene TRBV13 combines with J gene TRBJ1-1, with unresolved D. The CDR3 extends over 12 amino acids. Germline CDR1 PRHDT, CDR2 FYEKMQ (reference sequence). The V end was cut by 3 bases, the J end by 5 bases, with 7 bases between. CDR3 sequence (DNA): TGTGCCAGCAGCTTTGGAGGGACTGAAGCTTTCTTT. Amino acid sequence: CASSFGGTEAFF.

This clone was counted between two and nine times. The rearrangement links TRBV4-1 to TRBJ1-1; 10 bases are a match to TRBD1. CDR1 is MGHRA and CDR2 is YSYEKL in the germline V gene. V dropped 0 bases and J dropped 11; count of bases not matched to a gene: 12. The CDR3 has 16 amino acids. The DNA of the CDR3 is TGCGCCAGCAGCCAAGAAGTTAACCCGGGACAGGGGTACGCTTTCTTT. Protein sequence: CASSQEVNPGQGYAFF.